The 18 T cell receptor beta chains below were found in one sample sequenced in a study of cytomegalovirus exposure and HLA in healthy donors. Some clones are missing from TCRdb's copy, which holds only in-frame ones; the method was immunoSEQ multiplex PCR. The data contain roughly 240,000 clones, 85% to 90% of them singletons. What was sequenced was PBMCs. The receptor source for this set is a man younger than 35 in good health and CMV-seronegative.

The gene calls are TRBV7-8 and TRBJ2-1, with TRBD2 identical over 10 bases. The V segment lost 0 bases and the J segment 0 bases; nucleotides outside the gene matches: 8. The CDR3 length is 19 residues. Germline V gene sequence: CDR1 SGHVS, CDR2 FQNEAQ. The CDR3 loop reads CASSLAVGTSVSSYNEQFF. CDR3 nucleotide sequence: TGTGCCAGCAGCTTAGCGGTCGGGACTAGCGTCAGCTCCTACAATGAGCAGTTCTTC.

The genes are TRBV10-2 and TRBJ2-4; weak D call: TRBD2 (6 bases). Germline loops: CDR1 WSHSY, CDR2 SAAADI. Trimming took off 2 bases at V and 9 bases at J, with 14 bases between the two ends. This CDR3 is 14 amino acids long. CDR3 residues: CASSEIAAPTIQYF. As DNA, the CDR3 is TGCGCCAGCAGTGAGATAGCGGCTCCTACCATTCAGTACTTC.

This chain links TRBV7-9 with TRBJ2-1, with TRBD2 as a possible D gene (6 bases). V was clipped by 5 bases and J by 5 bases, with 13 bases between them. Germline V gene data show CDR1 as SEHNR and CDR2 as FQNEAQ (reference sequence). This CDR3 comprises 14 residues. CDR3 bases: TGTGCCAGCAGCCTAACTAGCAGCCACAATGAGCAGTTCTTC. It is translated as CASSLTSSHNEQFF.

This chain uses TRBV4-3 with TRBJ2-3; TRBD2 aligns across 11 bases. The CDR3 contains 16 residues. Germline CDR1 reads LGHNA; CDR2 reads YSLEER. Trimming cost V 0 bases and J 4 bases; bases outside gene matches: 3. In DNA form, the CDR3 reads TGCGCCAGCAGCCAAGACCGACTAGCGGGGCCAGATACGCAGTATTTT. This gives the protein CASSQDRLAGPDTQYF.

In its sample, this clone was seen a few times. The chain recombines TRBV5-1 with TRBJ2-5, with D maybe TRBD1 (5 bases). V was trimmed by 2 bases and J by 7 bases, leaving 18 bases between them. CDR1 is SGHRS, CDR2 YFSETQ, per germline. CDR3 length equals 15 residues. CDR3 residues: CASSFAGQGIGTQYF. CDR3 DNA: TGCGCCAGCAGCTTCGCAGGGCAGGGTATCGGGACCCAGTACTTC.

V gene TRBV11-2 combines with J gene TRBJ2-3; 9 bases line up with TRBD2. Per germline, CDR1 SGHAT and CDR2 FQNNGV. V was clipped by 1 base and J by 13 bases; unmatched bases: 9. This CDR3 comprises 14 residues. DNA for the CDR3: TGTGCCAGCAGCTTAGCGGTGGCGGGGGGGCAGGAGTATTTT. Amino acid sequence: CASSLAVAGGQEYF.

The V gene is TRBV27, the J gene TRBJ1-1; 12 positions agree with TRBD1. CDR3 length: 13 amino acids. The germline gives CDR1 MNHEY, CDR2 SMNVEV (reference sequence). V shed 2 bases, J shed 8 bases, and the junction held 0 bases outside the gene matches. This CDR3 reads CASSLGTGGEAFF. For the CDR3, the DNA is TGTGCCAGCAGTTTAGGGACAGGGGGCGAAGCTTTCTTT.

V is TRBV18 and J is TRBJ2-5; maybe TRBD2 (6 bases). The CDR3 spans 13 residues. CDR1 and CDR2 from the germline V gene are KGHSH and LQKENI. The V gene lost 3 bases and the J gene lost 2 bases, with 7 bases spanning the gap. CDR3 sequence (DNA): TGTGCCAGCTCACCTGGGGGGCAAGAGACCCAGTACTTC. Its translation is CASSPGGQETQYF.

V and J are TRBV4-1 and TRBJ2-3; D unclear. Trimming pared 0 bases from V and 2 bases from J, leaving 6 bases between. CDR1 is MGHRA, CDR2 YSYEKL, per germline. The CDR3 is made up of 14 amino acids. CDR3 coding DNA: TGCGCCAGCAGCCAAGATCCTAACACAGATACGCAGTATTTT. It translates to CASSQDPNTDTQYF.

The gene calls are TRBV27 and TRBJ2-5; tentative D call: TRBD2 (5 bases). Germline CDR1 MNHEY, CDR2 SMNVEV (reference sequence). The CDR3 has 18 residues. V gave up 5 bases and J gave up 0 bases, with 22 bases separating them. This CDR3 is CASSPAVSRALYQETQYF. The CDR3 nucleotides are TGTGCCAGCAGTCCAGCGGTCAGTAGGGCACTGTACCAAGAGACCCAGTACTTC.

J is TRBJ2-1 and V is TRBV5-4; possibly TRBD1 for D (5 bases). Germline V gene sequence: CDR1 SGHNT, CDR2 YYREEE (reference sequence). Deletions cut 0 bases from V and 4 bases from J, with 8 bases between. CDR3 length equals 14 residues. The DNA for the CDR3 is TGTGCCAGCAGCTTGGACAGGTTTTACAATGAGCAGTTCTTC. The encoded protein is CASSLDRFYNEQFF.

This rearrangement joins TRBV30 to TRBJ2-1; 8 bases are shared with TRBD2. This CDR3 contains 15 residues. The V and J ends lost 0 bases and 7 bases, in that order; junction bases with no gene match: 8. CDR1 and CDR2 (germline): GTSNPN, SVGIG (reference sequence). The CDR3 is CAWSVGLGTRNEQFF. The CDR3 nucleotides read TGTGCCTGGAGTGTTGGGCTCGGGACTAGGAATGAGCAGTTCTTC.

The chain links TRBV5-1 to TRBJ2-2, with TRBD2 matching 12 bases. With 4 bases clipped from V and 6 bases from J, the junction kept 4 bases outside the gene matches. This CDR3 comprises 15 residues. The germline CDR1 and CDR2 sequences are SGHRS and YFSETQ. The DNA for the CDR3 is TGCGCCAGCAGCGTTGGGACTAGCGGGCCCGGGGAGCTGTTTTTT. This translates into CASSVGTSGPGELFF.

This rearrangement joins TRBV7-8 to TRBJ2-5; 11 nucleotides align to TRBD2. The germline gives CDR1 SGHVS, CDR2 FQNEAQ. The CDR3 extends over 18 amino acids. The V segment lost 5 bases and the J segment 2 bases; nucleotides outside the gene matches: 13. The CDR3 sequence: CASSLRIAGGPGQETQYF. The CDR3 coding sequence is TGTGCCAGCAGCCTAAGAATAGCGGGGGGGCCGGGGCAAGAGACCCAGTACTTC. Based on the CDR3 plus reference TRBV7-8 and TRBJ2-5, the full variable domain is GAGVSQSPRYKVAKRGQDVALRCDPISGHVSLFWYQQALGQGPEFLTYFQNEAQLDKSGLPSDRFFAERPEGSVSTLKIQRTQQEDSAVYLCASSLRIAGGPGQETQYFGPGTRLLVL.

The CDR3 here is CASSSSPNTEAFF. CDR3 nucleotide sequence: TGCGCCAGCAGCTCATCCCCGAACACTGAAGCTTTCTTT. The rearrangement joins TRBV5-1 to TRBJ1-1, with D hard to call. V was clipped by 3 bases and J by 1 base, with 7 bases between them. This CDR3 comprises 13 residues. CDR1 and CDR2 from the germline V gene are SGHRS and YFSETQ.

The chain couples TRBV7-2 to TRBJ1-1; possible D gene TRBD1, 6 bases. The germline gives CDR1 SGHTA, CDR2 FQGNSA. Trimming took off 5 bases at V and 7 bases at J, with 17 bases between the two ends. The CDR3 is made up of 14 amino acids. The CDR3 protein is CASSVLPGDGEAFF. Here the CDR3 DNA reads TGTGCCAGCAGCGTCCTTCCAGGGGATGGTGAAGCTTTCTTT.

This clone has only a few counts. The chain couples TRBV28 to TRBJ2-7; TRBD1 matches 7 bases. The J segment lost 2 bases and the V segment lost 7 bases, leaving 11 bases of the junction unmatched. The CDR3 extends over 15 amino acids. In germline, CDR1 is MDHEN, CDR2 SYDVKM. This CDR3 is CASKNTGTAAYEQYF. DNA of the CDR3: TGTGCCAGCAAAAATACCGGGACAGCAGCCTACGAGCAGTACTTC.

This chain uses TRBV28 with TRBJ2-1; tentative D call: TRBD1 (6 bases). Germline CDR1 MDHEN, CDR2 SYDVKM. This CDR3 is built from 15 residues. Trimming stripped 7 bases from V and 7 bases from J, with 20 bases between. The CDR3 DNA reads as TGTGCCAGCACAACCCCCGGGACAACGGTTAATGAGCAGTTCTTC. It codes for CASTTPGTTVNEQFF.